This T cell receptor beta chain is drawn from a study of T cell responses to AZD1222 COVID-19 vaccine. Study-wide findings and caveats: A mostly white British donor set with more females was recruited, and clonal diversity was possibly underestimated.

A remark on this clone: Its antigen is currently unknown.

TCRdb keeps only in-frame clones here, not all; method: immunoSEQ multiplex PCR. The top ten hold around 0.57% of the sample, which has 250,000 to 300,000 clones, about 94% seen once. The germline CDR1 and CDR2 sequences are MDHEN and SYDVKM. Trimming cost V 11 bases and J 3 bases, with 10 bases left between them. The CDR3 is 11 residues long. The V call is TRBV28, the J call TRBJ2-5, with D unresolved. This sample comprised peripheral blood, obtained 28 days after the second AZD1222 dose. This clonotype originated in an adult who received the AZD1222 COVID-19 vaccine. In nucleotides, the CDR3 is TGTGCCGTGACGAAAAAAGAGACCCAGTACTTC. Translation gives CAVTKKETQYF.